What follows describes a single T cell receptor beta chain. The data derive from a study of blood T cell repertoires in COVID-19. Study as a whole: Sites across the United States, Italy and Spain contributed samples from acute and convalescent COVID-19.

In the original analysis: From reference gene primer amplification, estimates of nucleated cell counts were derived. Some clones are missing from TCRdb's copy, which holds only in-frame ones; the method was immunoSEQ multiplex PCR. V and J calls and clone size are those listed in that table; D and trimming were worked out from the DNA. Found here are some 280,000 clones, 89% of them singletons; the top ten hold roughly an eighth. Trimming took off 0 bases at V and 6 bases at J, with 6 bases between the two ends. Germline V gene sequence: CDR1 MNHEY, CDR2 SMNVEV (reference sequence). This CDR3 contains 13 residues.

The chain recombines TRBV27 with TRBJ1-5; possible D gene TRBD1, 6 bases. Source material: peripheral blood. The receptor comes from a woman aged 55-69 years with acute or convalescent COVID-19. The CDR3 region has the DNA TGTGCCAGCAGTTTATCAGGGGGTCAGCCCCAGCATTTT. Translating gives CASSLSGGQPQHF.